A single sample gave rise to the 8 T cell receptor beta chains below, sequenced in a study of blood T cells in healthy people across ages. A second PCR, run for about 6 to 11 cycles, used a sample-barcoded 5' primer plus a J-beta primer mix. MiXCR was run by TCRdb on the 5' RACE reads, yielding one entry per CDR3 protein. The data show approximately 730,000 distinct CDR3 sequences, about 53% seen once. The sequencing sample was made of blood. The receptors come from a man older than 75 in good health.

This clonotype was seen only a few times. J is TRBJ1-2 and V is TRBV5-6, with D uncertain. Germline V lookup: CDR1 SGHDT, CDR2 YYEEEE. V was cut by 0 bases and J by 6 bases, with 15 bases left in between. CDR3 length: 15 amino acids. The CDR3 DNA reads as TGTGCCAGCAGCTTGGCCTTGAAGGTGGCGGATGGCTACACCTTC. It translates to CASSLALKVADGYTF.

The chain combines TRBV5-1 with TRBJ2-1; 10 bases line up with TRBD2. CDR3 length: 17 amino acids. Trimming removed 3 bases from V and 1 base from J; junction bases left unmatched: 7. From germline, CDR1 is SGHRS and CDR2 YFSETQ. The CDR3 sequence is CASSSSGRRVSYNEQFF. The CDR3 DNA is TGCGCCAGCAGCTCTAGCGGGAGAAGGGTATCCTACAATGAGCAGTTCTTC.

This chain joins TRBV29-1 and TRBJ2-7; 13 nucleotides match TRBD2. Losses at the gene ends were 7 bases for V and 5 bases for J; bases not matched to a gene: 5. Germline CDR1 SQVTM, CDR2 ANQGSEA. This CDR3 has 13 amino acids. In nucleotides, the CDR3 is TGCAGCGGGACTAGCGGGAGAGCCCACGAGCAGTACTTC. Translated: CSGTSGRAHEQYF.

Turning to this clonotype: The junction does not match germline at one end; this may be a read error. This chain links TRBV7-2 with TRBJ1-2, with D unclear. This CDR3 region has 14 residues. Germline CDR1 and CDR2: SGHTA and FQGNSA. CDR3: CASSSVILNYGYTF. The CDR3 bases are TGTGCCAGTAGCTCCGTCATCCTGAACTATGGCTACACCTTC. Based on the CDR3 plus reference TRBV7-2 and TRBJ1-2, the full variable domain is GAGVSQSPSNKVTEKGKDVELRCDPISGHTALYWYRQSLGQGLEFLIYFQGNSAPDKSGLPSDRFSAERTGGSVSTLTIQRTQQEDSAVYLCASSSVILNYGYTFGSGTRLTVV.

As DNA, the CDR3 is TGCGCCAGCAGCGGAGGACAGGTGGTCGATGGCTACACCTTC. Its protein is CASSGGQVVDGYTF. The chain has TRBV5-1 and TRBJ1-2, with TRBD1 identical over 7 bases. This CDR3 is 14 amino acids long. Germline CDR1 is SGHRS and CDR2 is YFSETQ. J was trimmed by 6 bases and V by 4 bases; bases with no gene match: 9.

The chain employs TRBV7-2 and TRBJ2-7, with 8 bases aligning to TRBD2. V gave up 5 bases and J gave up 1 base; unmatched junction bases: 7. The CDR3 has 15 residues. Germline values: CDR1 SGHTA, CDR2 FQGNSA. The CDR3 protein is CASSRGGRGSYEQYF. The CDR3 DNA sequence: TGTGCCAGCAGCCGGGGGGGGCGTGGGTCCTACGAGCAGTACTTC.

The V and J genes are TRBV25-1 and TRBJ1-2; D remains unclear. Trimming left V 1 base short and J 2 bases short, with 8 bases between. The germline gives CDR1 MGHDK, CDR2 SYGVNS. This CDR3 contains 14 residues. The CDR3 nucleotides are TGTGCCAGCAGTGAATTGGGCAGCAACTATGGCTACACCTTC. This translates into CASSELGSNYGYTF.

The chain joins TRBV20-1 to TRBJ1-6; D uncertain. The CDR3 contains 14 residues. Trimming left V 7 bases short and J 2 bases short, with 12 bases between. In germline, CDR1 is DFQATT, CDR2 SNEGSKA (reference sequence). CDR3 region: CSGRELPYNSPLHF. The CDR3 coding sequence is TGCAGTGGGAGAGAGCTCCCCTATAATTCACCCCTCCACTTT.